This T cell receptor (beta chain) appears in the sequencing data of a study of blood T cell repertoires in COVID-19 (dated by TCRdb to 2018 to 2021). The study in broad terms: Samples from collaborators originated in the United States, Italy and Spain and spanned both the acute and convalescent phases of COVID-19. The prospective study material was composed of cDNA or gDNA derived from T cells, B-cell-depleted T cells, or PBMCs. The dataset comprised deeply sampled blood TCRbeta repertoires from subjects exposed to, actively infected with, or recovered from COVID-19. The repertoires were made available in a free public database intended to serve as a resource for research on the immune response to SARS-CoV-2. The samples were drawn from the first 160 participants of the ongoing ImmuneRACE study and from 1,254 subjects provided by 6 global collaborators. Nearly every sample came with metadata listing a de-identified subject ID, COVID-19 status, age in years and sex. Where available, HLA class I and class II types were obtained from metadata supplied by the sample provider rather than from assay-based typing. The research as a whole found: The quantity of clinical and demographic metadata differed by source and by participant and was supplied without curation.

At the junction V is shortened by 8 bases and J by 4 bases; bases outside the gene matches: 14. CDR3 length: 17 amino acids, cysteine to phenylalanine. Here the CDR3 DNA is all that survives: 51 bases in frame from base 1. CDR1 is given as ENHRY and CDR2 as SYGVKD, both from the germline V gene. The immunoSEQ Assay, a bias-controlled multiplex PCR, was used to amplify TCRbeta CDR3 regions from genomic DNA. Per the source publication's procedure: Within the assay, amplification of reference gene primers was used to estimate how many nucleated cells each sample contained. To quantify the absolute abundance of each unique TCRbeta CDR3 rearrangement, sequence reads were collapsed and filtered. Productive Simpson clonality was computed per sample as the square root of Simpson's diversity index over productive rearrangements. Not all clones reach the TCRdb copy of this immuneACCESS table, which keeps in-frame sequences only. Checked studies attribute under half of the gap to unresolved V genes and leave the rest unexplained. V and J calls and clone size come straight from that table; D and trimming were deduced from the DNA. This sample lists some 300,000 clones; around 84% were detected once. The top ten constitute 1% to 1.5% of the sample.

Whole blood was collected in K2EDTA tubes by collaborating institutions according to the institutions' own protocols. For TCRbeta analysis, collaborator samples were shipped as frozen whole blood, as isolated PBMCs, or as DNA extracted from either sample type. Note on this clone: The antigen it recognizes is unknown. No clone much larger than this one lies a single base away; base qualities are absent.

Sequenced: peripheral blood. The V gene is TRBV10-3 and the J gene is TRBJ2-5; TRBD2 aligns with 12 central bases. This TCR was recovered from a man aged 65-85 years with acute or convalescent COVID-19. The DNA is as follows: TGTGCCATCTCCCCGGCTAGCGGGGGGGCCGGTAGAGAGACCCAGTACTTC. This codes for CAISPASGGAGRETQYF.